One sample yielded the 14 T cell receptor beta chains listed below, sequenced in a study of beta chain features in type 1 diabetes. No antigen has been assigned to these receptors. General study findings and limits: Type 1 diabetes patients had moderately but significantly shorter TCRB CDR3s in all four CD4+ subsets.

As every portion of the isolated RNA was reverse transcribed, the sequencing read expressed TCRB transcripts. Assay: immunoSEQ multiplex PCR; the TCRdb copy retains only in-frame clones and omits some. The sample shows about 650,000 clones, over 10% of them seen only once. Source material: naive CD4+ T cells from blood. The receptors stem from a man aged 30-40 years with type 1 diabetes.

CDR3 protein: CAITPAPYNEQFF. CDR3 coding DNA: TGTGCCATCACTCCGGCCCCGTACAATGAGCAGTTCTTC. This sequence joins TRBV10-3 and TRBJ2-1; D not certain. The CDR3 is 13 amino acids. The V gene lost 7 bases and the J gene lost 4 bases, with 11 bases spanning the gap. In germline, CDR1 is ENHRY, CDR2 SYGVKD.

The V gene is TRBV7-2, the J gene TRBJ1-5; 7 bases are shared with TRBD1. The ends lost 0 bases at V and 1 base at J; junction bases unmatched: 3. CDR3 size: 16 residues. CDR1 and CDR2 (germline): SGHTA, FQGNSA. CDR3 amino acids: CASSLAGTESNQPQHF. CDR3 nucleotides: TGTGCCAGCAGCTTAGCAGGGACAGAAAGCAATCAGCCCCAGCATTTT. Based on the CDR3 plus reference TRBV7-2 and TRBJ1-5, the full variable domain is GAGVSQSPSNKVTEKGKDVELRCDPISGHTALYWYRQSLGQGLEFLIYFQGNSAPDKSGLPSDRFSAERTGGSVSTLTIQRTQQEDSAVYLCASSLAGTESNQPQHFGDGTRLSIL.

A few counts support this clone. J is TRBJ2-1 and V is TRBV29-1, with TRBD1 matching over 8 bases. This CDR3 has 11 amino acids. Germline V gene data show CDR1 as SQVTM and CDR2 as ANQGSEA. Trimming removed 7 bases from V and 9 bases from J; junction bases left unmatched: 5. The CDR3 is CSGDRGGEQFF. The CDR3 DNA sequence: TGCAGCGGCGACAGGGGCGGTGAGCAGTTCTTC.

V and J are TRBV5-1 and TRBJ2-1; D is uncertain. This CDR3 region has 14 residues. Germline values: CDR1 SGHRS, CDR2 YFSETQ. V gave up 1 base and J gave up 3 bases, with 8 bases separating them. CDR3 DNA: TGCGCCAGCAGCTTGAGCAGTGACTACAATGAGCAGTTCTTC. Translation: CASSLSSDYNEQFF.

The chain joins TRBV21-1 to TRBJ2-1. TRBV21-1 is given as a pseudogene. The CDR3 extends over 16 amino acids. The CDR3 loop is CASTKAPQKGYNEQFF. The CDR3 DNA reads as TGTGCCAGCACCAAAGCCCCACAGAAGGGCTACAATGAGCAGTTCTTC.

The CDR3 region is CASSAFSGTATYNEQFF. CDR3 in DNA: TGTGCCAGCAGCGCTTTTTCCGGGACAGCAACCTACAATGAGCAGTTCTTC. This rearrangement joins TRBV9 to TRBJ2-1, with TRBD1 matching 7 bases. After removal of 3 bases from V and 2 bases from J, the junction contained 11 bases not matched to a gene. From germline, CDR1 is SGDLS and CDR2 YYNGEE. The CDR3 has 17 amino acids.

This clone came up a few times. The rearrangement uses TRBV4-3 and TRBJ2-3; 10 bases agree with TRBD1. Trimming took 1 base from V and 4 from J; bases not matched to a gene: 2. This CDR3 region has 15 residues. Germline CDR1 LGHNA, CDR2 YSLEER. The CDR3 nucleotides are TGCGCCAGCAGCCAAGCCGGGACAGGGGCAGATACGCAGTATTTT. This translates into CASSQAGTGADTQYF.

This clone was observed a handful of times. This chain links TRBV28 with TRBJ2-7, with a tentative D call TRBD2 (5 bases). Germline V gene lookup returns CDR1 MDHEN and CDR2 SYDVKM. The ends were cut back, 6 bases at V and 4 bases at J, with 10 bases in the middle. There are 12 residues in the CDR3. The CDR3 protein is CASSRGRYEQYF. The CDR3 DNA follows: TGTGCCAGCAGCCGGGGAAGATACGAGCAGTACTTC. Combining the CDR3 with reference TRBV28 and TRBJ2-7 gives the whole variable domain DVKVTQSSRYLVKRTGEKVFLECVQDMDHENMFWYRQDPGLGLRLIYFSYDVKMKEKGDIPEGYSVSREKKERFSLILESASTNQTSMYLCASSRGRYEQYFGPGTRLTVT.

The chain joins TRBV4-2 to TRBJ1-6; the D is unclear. V shed 0 bases and J shed 8 bases, with 23 bases lying between them. The CDR3 covers 19 residues. Germline V gene lookup returns CDR1 LGHNA and CDR2 YNFKEQ. In DNA form, the CDR3 reads TGTGCCAGCAGCCAAGAGATCGGGTCGGGTTTGAAGGTTGATTCACCCCTCCACTTT. This translates into CASSQEIGSGLKVDSPLHF.

Only a few counts were recorded for this clone. The chain uses TRBV19 and TRBJ1-1, with TRBD1 as a possible D gene (5 bases). V was clipped by 6 bases and J by 3 bases, with 11 bases between them. The CDR3 sequence is 13 residues long. In germline, CDR1 is LNHDA, CDR2 SQIVND (reference sequence). The CDR3 here is CASSTREYTEAFF. CDR3 nucleotide sequence: TGTGCCAGTAGCACCAGGGAGTACACTGAAGCTTTCTTT.

In its sample, this clone was seen a few times. V usage is TRBV2 and J usage is TRBJ1-4, with D possibly matching TRBD1 (6 bases). In germline, CDR1 is SNHLY, CDR2 FYNNEI. The CDR3 runs 11 residues. Trimming shortened V by 6 bases and J by 12 bases, and 11 bases separated the two germline ends. CDR3 sequence reads: CASREQGELFF. DNA for the CDR3: TGTGCCAGCAGGGAACAGGGAGAACTGTTTTTT.

There are a few counts of this clone. The chain links TRBV4-3 to TRBJ1-1; D gene unclear. Trimming removed 3 bases at V and 2 bases at J, with 13 bases between. Per germline, CDR1 LGHNA and CDR2 YSLEER. The CDR3 extends over 15 amino acids. CDR3 amino acids: CASSQVVGGNTEAFF. In nucleotides, the CDR3 is TGCGCCAGCAGCCAGGTCGTGGGCGGTAACACTGAAGCTTTCTTT.

This chain uses TRBV6-1 with TRBJ2-3; D gene unclear. In germline, CDR1 is MNHNS, CDR2 SASEGT. V was trimmed by 5 bases and J by 2 bases, leaving 11 bases between them. This CDR3 spans 14 amino acids. The CDR3, as DNA: TGTGCCAGCAGTTCGCAGAGATACACAGATACGCAGTATTTT. Protein product: CASSSQRYTDTQYF.

This clone was seen more than once but under ten times. The chain joins TRBV7-2 to TRBJ1-6, with D possibly being TRBD1 (6 bases). This CDR3 has 15 residues. Deletions cut 5 bases from V and 10 bases from J, with 18 bases between. Germline V lookup: CDR1 SGHTA, CDR2 FQGNSA. The CDR3 bases are TGTGCCAGCAGCCCTAACCAACAGGGCTGGTCACCCCTCCACTTT. Translated: CASSPNQQGWSPLHF.